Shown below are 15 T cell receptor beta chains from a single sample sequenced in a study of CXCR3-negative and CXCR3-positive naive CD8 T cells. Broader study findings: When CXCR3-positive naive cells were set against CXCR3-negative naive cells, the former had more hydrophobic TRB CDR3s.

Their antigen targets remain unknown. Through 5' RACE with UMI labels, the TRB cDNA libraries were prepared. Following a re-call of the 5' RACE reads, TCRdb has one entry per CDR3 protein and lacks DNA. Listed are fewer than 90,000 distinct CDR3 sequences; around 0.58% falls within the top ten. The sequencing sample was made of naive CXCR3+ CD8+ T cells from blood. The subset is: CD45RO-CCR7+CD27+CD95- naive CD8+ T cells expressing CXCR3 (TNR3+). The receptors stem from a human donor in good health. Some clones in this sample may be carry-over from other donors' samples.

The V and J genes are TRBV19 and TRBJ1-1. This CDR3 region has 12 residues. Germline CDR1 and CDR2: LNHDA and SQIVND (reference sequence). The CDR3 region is CASSMEGTEAFF.

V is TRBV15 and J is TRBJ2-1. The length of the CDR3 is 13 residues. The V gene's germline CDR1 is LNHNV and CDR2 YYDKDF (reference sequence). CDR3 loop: CATSLSSYNEQFF. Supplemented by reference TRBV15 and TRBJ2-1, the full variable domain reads DAMVIQNPRYQVTQFGKPVTLSCSQTLNHNVMYWYQQKSSQAPKLLFHYYDKDFNNEADTPDNFQSRRPNTSFCFLDIRSPGLGDTAMYLCATSLSSYNEQFFGPGTRLTVL.

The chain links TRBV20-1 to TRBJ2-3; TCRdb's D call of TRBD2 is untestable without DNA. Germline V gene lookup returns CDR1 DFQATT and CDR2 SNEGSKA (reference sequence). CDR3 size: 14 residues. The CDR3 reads CSAMGLASSDTQYF.

CDR3 sequence: CASSQFTGGSYEQYF. V and J are TRBV4-1 and TRBJ2-7; the TCRdb D gene call, TRBD1, has no DNA to confirm it. This CDR3 is built from 15 residues. Germline CDR1 MGHRA, CDR2 YSYEKL.

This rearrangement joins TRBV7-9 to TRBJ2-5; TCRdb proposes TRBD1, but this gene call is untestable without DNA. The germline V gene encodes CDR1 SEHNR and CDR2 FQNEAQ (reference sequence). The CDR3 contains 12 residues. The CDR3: CASTLGAETQYF.

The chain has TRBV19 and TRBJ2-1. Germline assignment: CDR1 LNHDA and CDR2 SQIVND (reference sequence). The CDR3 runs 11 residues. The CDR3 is CASIGVREQFF.

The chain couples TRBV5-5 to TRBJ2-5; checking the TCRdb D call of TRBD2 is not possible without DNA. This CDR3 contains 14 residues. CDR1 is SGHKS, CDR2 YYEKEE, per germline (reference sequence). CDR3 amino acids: CASSQGLAEETQYF.

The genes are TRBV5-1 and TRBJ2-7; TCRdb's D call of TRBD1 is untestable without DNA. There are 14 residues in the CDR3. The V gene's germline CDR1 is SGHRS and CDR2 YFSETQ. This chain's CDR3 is CASSNPGPSYEQYF.

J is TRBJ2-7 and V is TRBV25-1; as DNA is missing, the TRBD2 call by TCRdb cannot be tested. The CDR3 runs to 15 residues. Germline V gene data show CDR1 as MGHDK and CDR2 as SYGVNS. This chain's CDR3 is CASSATTSGGHEQYF.

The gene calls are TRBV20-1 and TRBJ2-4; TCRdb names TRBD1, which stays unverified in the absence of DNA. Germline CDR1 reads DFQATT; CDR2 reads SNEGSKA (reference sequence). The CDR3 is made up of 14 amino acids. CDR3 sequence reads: CSATTGVYKNIQYF.

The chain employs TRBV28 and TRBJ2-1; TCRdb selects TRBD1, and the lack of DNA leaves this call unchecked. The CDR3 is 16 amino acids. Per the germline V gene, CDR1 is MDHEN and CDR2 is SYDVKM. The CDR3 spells CASSVIGHRAFNEQFF. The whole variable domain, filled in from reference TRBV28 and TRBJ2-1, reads DVKVTQSSRYLVKRTGEKVFLECVQDMDHENMFWYRQDPGLGLRLIYFSYDVKMKEKGDIPEGYSVSREKKERFSLILESASTNQTSMYLCASSVIGHRAFNEQFFGPGTRLTVL.

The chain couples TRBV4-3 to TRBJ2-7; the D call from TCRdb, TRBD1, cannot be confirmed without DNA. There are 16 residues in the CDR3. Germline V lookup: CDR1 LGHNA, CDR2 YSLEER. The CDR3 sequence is CASSQDVGGISYEQYF.

The CDR3: CASSYLQGNEKLFF. The chain has TRBV6-6 and TRBJ1-4; TCRdb returns TRBD1, unconfirmable since there is no DNA. Germline loops: CDR1 MNHNY, CDR2 SVGAGI (reference sequence). The CDR3 totals 14 residues.

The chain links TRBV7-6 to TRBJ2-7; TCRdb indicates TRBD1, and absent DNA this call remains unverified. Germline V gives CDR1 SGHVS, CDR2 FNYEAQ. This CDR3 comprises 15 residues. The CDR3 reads CASSLGGRSSYEQYF.

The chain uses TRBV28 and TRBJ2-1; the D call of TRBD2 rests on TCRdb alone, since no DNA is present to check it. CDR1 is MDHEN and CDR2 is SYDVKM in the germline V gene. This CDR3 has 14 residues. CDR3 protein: CASSQRGYYNEQFF.